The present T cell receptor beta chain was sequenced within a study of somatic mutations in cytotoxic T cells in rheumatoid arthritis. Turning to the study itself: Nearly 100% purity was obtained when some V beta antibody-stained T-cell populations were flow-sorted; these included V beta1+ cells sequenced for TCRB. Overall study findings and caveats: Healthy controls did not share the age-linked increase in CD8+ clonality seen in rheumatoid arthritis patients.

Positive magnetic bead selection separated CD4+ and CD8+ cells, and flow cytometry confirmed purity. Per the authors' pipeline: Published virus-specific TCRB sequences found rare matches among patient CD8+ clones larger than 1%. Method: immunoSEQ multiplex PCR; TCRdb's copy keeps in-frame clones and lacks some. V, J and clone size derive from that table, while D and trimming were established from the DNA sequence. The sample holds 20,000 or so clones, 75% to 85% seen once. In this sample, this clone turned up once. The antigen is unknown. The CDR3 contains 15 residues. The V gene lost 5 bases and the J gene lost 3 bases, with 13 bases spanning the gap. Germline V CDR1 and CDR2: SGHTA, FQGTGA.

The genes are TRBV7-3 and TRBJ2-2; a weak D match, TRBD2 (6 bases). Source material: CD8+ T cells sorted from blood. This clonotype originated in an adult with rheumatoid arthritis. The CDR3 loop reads CASSPGGSDTGELFF. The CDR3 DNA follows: TGTGCCAGCAGCCCCGGGGGATCTGACACCGGGGAGCTGTTTTTT. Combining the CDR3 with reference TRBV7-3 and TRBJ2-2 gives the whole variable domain GAGVSQTPSNKVTEKGKYVELRCDPISGHTALYWYRQSLGQGPEFLIYFQGTGAADDSGLPNDRFFAVRPEGSVSTLKIQRTERGDSAVYLCASSPGGSDTGELFFGEGSRLTVL.